Listed below are T cell receptor beta chains from one sample, sequenced in a study of blood T cell repertoires in COVID-19. TCRdb keeps only in-frame clones here, not all; method: immunoSEQ multiplex PCR. The profile shows 55,000 to 75,000 clones, more than 90% of them singletons. Sequencing was done on a sample of peripheral blood. Receptor source: a man aged 60-69 years with acute or convalescent COVID-19. CDR3s include the opening cysteine and the closing phenylalanine or tryptophan. Each record gives: clone size, V gene, D gene, J gene, CDR3 protein, CDR3 DNA. A D gene is named only where the DNA matches it firmly. For some rows the clone size is stated as once, few or many, or as a class when expanded; others skip it.

>-|TRBV19|TRBD2|TRBJ2-1
CASRVTSGGLNEQFF
TGTGCCAGTAGGGTCACTAGCGGGGGGCTCAATGAGCAGTTCTTC
>-|TRBV2|-|TRBJ1-2
CASRGQGNGYTF
TGTGCCAGCAGAGGGCAGGGGAATGGCTACACCTTC
>-|TRBV12-3/TRBV12-4|-|TRBJ2-7
CASSLKGQGRNF
TGTGCCAGCAGTTTAAAAGGGCAGGGAAGAAACTTC
>-|TRBV19|-|TRBJ1-2
CASSIDRNYGYTF
TGTGCCAGTAGTATCGACAGGAACTATGGCTACACCTTC
>-|TRBV6-5|-|TRBJ1-3
CASSPTGITGNTIYF
TGTGCCAGCAGTCCTACAGGGATAACTGGAAACACCATATATTTT
>-|TRBV24-1|TRBD1|TRBJ1-2
CATSDPTGTGGSNYGYTF
TGTGCCACCAGTGACCCCACCGGGACAGGGGGGTCTAACTATGGCTACACCTTC
>-|TRBV12-5|-|TRBJ2-1
CASGLGTLNNEQFF
TGTGCTAGTGGTTTGGGGACACTTAACAATGAGCAGTTCTTC
>-|TRBV6-5|TRBD1|TRBJ1-6
CASSPSGQGGSPLHF
TGTGCCAGCAGTCCTTCGGGACAGGGAGGATCACCCCTCCACTTT
>-|TRBV10-2|-|TRBJ1-1
CASSERAGQLMNTEAFF
TGCGCCAGCAGTGAGAGGGCAGGGCAATTAATGAACACTGAAGCTTTCTTT
>-|TRBV12-5|TRBD1|TRBJ2-7
CASGPSDRTYEQYF
TGTGCTAGTGGCCCTTCGGACAGGACCTACGAGCAGTACTTC
>once|TRBV10-3|TRBD1|TRBJ2-7
CAIRGTGGPYEQYF
TGTGCCATCAGGGGGACAGGGGGCCCCTACGAGCAGTACTTC
>-|TRBV6-5|TRBD1|TRBJ1-2
CASSYLQQGANGYTF
TGTGCCAGCAGTTACCTCCAACAGGGGGCTAATGGCTACACCTTC
>-|TRBV7-9|TRBD1|TRBJ2-1
CASSAGQGNANEQFF
TGTGCCAGCAGCGCGGGACAGGGAAATGCCAATGAGCAGTTCTTC
>once|TRBV4-1|-|TRBJ2-3
CASSQDTRGPDTQYF
TGCGCCAGCAGCCAAGATACCAGGGGCCCAGATACGCAGTATTTT
>-|TRBV2|TRBD1|TRBJ1-1
CASSLTGGLTEAFF
TGTGCCAGCAGTTTGACAGGGGGCCTAACTGAAGCTTTCTTT
>-|TRBV5-1|-|TRBJ2-6
CASRKQADGANVLTF
TGCGCCAGCAGGAAACAGGCGGACGGGGCCAACGTCCTGACTTTC
>-|TRBV2|-|TRBJ2-1
CASSETYLSSYNEQFF
TGTGCCAGCAGTGAGACTTACCTCAGCTCCTACAATGAGCAGTTCTTC
>-|TRBV7-9|TRBD2|TRBJ2-3
CASSPTLAGPSADTQYF
TGTGCCAGCAGCCCGACTCTAGCGGGGCCCTCCGCAGATACGCAGTATTTT
>once|TRBV5-1|TRBD1|TRBJ1-1
CASSPTGLGYTEAFF
TGCGCCAGCAGCCCGACAGGGTTGGGGTACACTGAAGCTTTCTTT
>-|TRBV24-1|-|TRBJ2-3
CATQHDGTDTQYF
TGTGCCACCCAACACGATGGCACAGATACGCAGTATTTT
>-|TRBV3-1/TRBV3-2|-|TRBJ1-1
CASSQAGDSAEAFF
TGTGCCAGCAGCCAAGCCGGGGATTCGGCTGAAGCTTTCTTT
>-|TRBV25-1|TRBD1|TRBJ2-1
CASSETTGILSRNEQFF
TGTGCCAGCAGTGAAACGACAGGGATATTATCCCGCAATGAGCAGTTCTTC
>-|TRBV10-3|-|TRBJ1-1
CATLEQTEAFF
TGTGCCACCTTAGAGCAAACTGAAGCTTTCTTT
>-|TRBV6-6|TRBD2|TRBJ2-7
CASSYGGTSGGGEQYF
TGTGCCAGCAGTTACGGGGGGACTAGCGGGGGAGGCGAGCAGTACTTC
>-|TRBV7-6|TRBD2|TRBJ2-7
CASSLTSAGLYEQYF
TGTGCCAGCAGCTTGACTAGCGCGGGCCTCTACGAGCAGTACTTC
>-|TRBV6-2/TRBV6-3|TRBD1|TRBJ1-1
CASSYETGVGYTEAFF
TGTGCCAGCAGTTATGAGACAGGGGTAGGATACACTGAAGCTTTCTTT
>-|TRBV6-1|-|TRBJ2-3
CASSDIAPRDVNTQYF
TGTGCCAGCAGTGACATTGCACCTCGAGATGTAAATACGCAGTATTTT
>-|TRBV5-6|TRBD1|TRBJ1-5
CASSSSTGPYERPQHF
TGTGCCAGCAGCTCTTCGACAGGGCCTTATGAAAGACCCCAGCATTTT
>-|TRBV30|-|TRBJ2-7
CAWSVGREQYF
TGTGCCTGGAGTGTTGGGCGCGAGCAGTACTTC
>-|TRBV5-1|TRBD1|TRBJ2-3
CASRSTGALGMDTQYF
TGCGCCAGCAGGTCAACAGGGGCCCTTGGCATGGATACGCAGTATTTT
>-|TRBV11-2|-|TRBJ2-1
CASSLRAGSSYNEQFF
TGTGCCAGCAGCTTACGAGCAGGAAGCTCCTACAATGAGCAGTTCTTC
>-|TRBV9|TRBD2|TRBJ2-1
CASSSGGSSYNEQFF
TGTGCCAGCAGTAGCGGGGGGAGCTCCTACAATGAGCAGTTCTTC
>-|TRBV4-2|-|TRBJ1-1
CASNQVGGGGRKNTEAFF
TGTGCCAGCAACCAAGTCGGCGGCGGCGGGAGGAAGAACACTGAAGCTTTCTTT
>-|TRBV6-6|-|TRBJ1-2
CASRPGSNYGYTF
TGTGCCAGCAGACCCGGGTCAAACTATGGCTACACCTTC
>-|TRBV25-1|TRBD1|TRBJ2-2
CASSRRQGGNTGELFF
TGTGCCAGCAGTCGCCGACAGGGGGGGAACACCGGGGAGCTGTTTTTT
>-|TRBV10-3|-|TRBJ1-1
CAIRREQGNTEAFF
TGTGCCATCCGCCGGGAACAGGGGAACACTGAAGCTTTCTTT
>-|TRBV24-1|-|TRBJ1-5
CATSDYRGNQPQHF
TGTGCCACCAGTGATTACAGGGGCAATCAGCCCCAGCATTTT
>-|TRBV6-4|TRBD1|TRBJ2-1
CASSSDRGYNEQFF
TGTGCCAGCAGCTCGGACAGGGGGTACAATGAGCAGTTCTTC
>-|TRBV5-1|-|TRBJ2-7
CASSLVGGGQTYEQYF
TGCGCCAGCAGCTTGGTTGGGGGGGGCCAGACCTACGAGCAGTACTTC
>-|TRBV5-1|-|TRBJ1-5
CASSFFDRQNSNQPQHF
TGCGCCAGCAGTTTTTTTGACAGGCAGAATAGCAATCAGCCCCAGCATTTT
>-|TRBV14|-|TRBJ2-5
CASSQGLLAQETQYF
TGTGCCAGCAGCCAAGGCTTGCTAGCCCAAGAGACCCAGTACTTC
>-|TRBV5-1|TRBD2|TRBJ2-3
CASSGLAGGRDTQYF
TGCGCCAGCAGCGGACTAGCGGGGGGGAGAGATACGCAGTATTTT
>-|TRBV24-1|TRBD1|TRBJ2-3
CATSDWGQEDTQYF
TGTGCCACCAGTGATTGGGGACAGGAAGATACGCAGTATTTT
>-|TRBV10-3|-|TRBJ1-2
CAISEDRGGYGYTF
TGTGCCATCAGTGAGGATAGGGGTGGCTATGGCTACACCTTC
>-|TRBV3-1/TRBV3-2|-|TRBJ1-3
CASSSIRDGTIYF
TGTGCCAGCAGCTCCATACGGGATGGCACCATATATTTT
>few|TRBV18|TRBD1|TRBJ1-2
CASSQGQDYGYTF
TGTGCCAGCTCACAGGGACAGGACTATGGCTACACCTTC
>few|TRBV11-2|-|TRBJ1-6
CASSLRVGGNSPLHF
TGTGCCAGCAGCCTCAGGGTCGGCGGTAATTCACCCCTCCACTTT
>-|TRBV5-1|-|TRBJ1-1
CASSSGDRTEAFF
TGCGCCAGCAGCTCAGGGGATCGCACTGAAGCTTTCTTT
>-|TRBV12-5|-|TRBJ1-6
CASGVGSNSPLHF
TGTGCTAGTGGGGTGGGCAGCAATTCACCCCTCCACTTT
>-|TRBV7-8|-|TRBJ2-1
CASSLRPRYEQFF
TGTGCCAGCAGCTTACGGCCGAGGTATGAGCAGTTCTTC